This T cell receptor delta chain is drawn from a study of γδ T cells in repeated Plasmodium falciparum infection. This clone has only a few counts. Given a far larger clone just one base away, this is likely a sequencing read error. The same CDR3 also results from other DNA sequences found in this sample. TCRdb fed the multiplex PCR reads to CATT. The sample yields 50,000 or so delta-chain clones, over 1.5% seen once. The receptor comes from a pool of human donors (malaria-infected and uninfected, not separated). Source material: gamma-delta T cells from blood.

For the CDR3, the DNA is TGCGCTCTTGGACGGGATCGTCCACGTACTGGGGGATACGCCGATAAACTCATCTTT. Translation gives CALGRDRPRTGGYADKLIF. The chain carries TRDV1 and TRDJ1, with 13 nucleotides matching TRDD3. As TCRdb names no J gene, one was assigned here on the basis of a DNA match to germline. This CDR3 region has 19 residues. CDR1 is TSWWSYY and CDR2 is QGS in the germline V gene.